The 32 T cell receptor beta chains reported below all come from one sample, sequenced in a study of shared clonotypes between healthy human individuals. The method was immunoSEQ multiplex PCR; TCRdb's version includes in-frame clones alone and lacks a portion of them. The table lists around 580,000 clones, roughly 98% of them singletons, with 0.3% in the top ten. As defined, naive CD8 cells were CD45RO-negative and positively selected for CCR7, with terminally differentiated effector memory CD45RA+ cells excluded. The sample was naive CD8+ T cells sorted from blood. Receptor source: a man aged 25 to 45 in good health.

Worth noting for this clone: Other DNA sequences in the sample encode the same CDR3. V gene TRBV18 combines with J gene TRBJ2-7; D is unclear. This CDR3 has 12 amino acids. The germline V and J ends were trimmed by 3 bases and 3 bases, with 6 bases remaining between them. Per the germline V gene, CDR1 is KGHSH and CDR2 is LQKENI. This chain's CDR3 is CASSPNSYEQYF. CDR3 DNA sequence: TGTGCCAGCTCACCGAACAGCTACGAGCAGTACTTC.

V gene TRBV29-1 combines with J gene TRBJ2-3; possibly TRBD2 for D (6 bases). The CDR3 is made up of 13 amino acids. V dropped 1 base and J dropped 6 bases, with 11 bases sitting between them. The germline CDR1 and CDR2 sequences are SQVTM and ANQGSEA. The CDR3 here is CSVEGWGDDTQYF. In DNA, the CDR3 is TGCAGCGTTGAAGGTTGGGGGGACGATACGCAGTATTTT.

The CDR3 nucleotides are TGTGCCTCGTCCGGGGGGAACACTGAAGCTTTCTTT. Translation: CASSGGNTEAFF. The V call is TRBV28, the J call TRBJ1-1; TRBD1 might be the D (5 bases). The V gene's germline CDR1 is MDHEN and CDR2 SYDVKM. The CDR3 contains 12 residues. The V end lost 11 bases, the J end lost 1 base, and 11 bases lay between the germline ends.

The table lists this clone with a count of one. The chain has TRBV30 and TRBJ1-1; D not resolved. The CDR3 extends over 12 amino acids. CDR1 is GTSNPN and CDR2 is SVGIG in the germline V gene (reference sequence). V was clipped by 0 bases and J by 2 bases, with 4 bases between them. This CDR3 is CAWSVSNTEAFF. In DNA, the CDR3 is TGTGCCTGGAGTGTTTCTAACACTGAAGCTTTCTTT. Together with reference TRBV30 and TRBJ1-1, the CDR3 gives the full variable domain: SQTIHQWPATLVQPVGSPLSLECTVEGTSNPNLYWYRQAAGRGLQLLFYSVGIGQISSEVPQNLSASRPQDRQFILSSKKLLLSDSGFYLCAWSVSNTEAFFGQGTRLTVV.

J is TRBJ1-3 and V is TRBV9; D not certain. This CDR3 has 14 residues. Per germline, CDR1 SGDLS and CDR2 YYNGEE. V lost 4 bases and J 1 base, leaving 9 bases between the germline ends. The CDR3 loop reads CASSLAGSGNTIYF. CDR3 in DNA: TGTGCCAGCAGCTTGGCAGGTTCTGGAAACACCATATATTTT.

To note about this clone: Additional DNA sequences in this sample encode the identical CDR3. This chain connects TRBV2 to TRBJ2-1; D is unresolved. Between the trimmed V and J ends, which lost 6 bases and 4 bases, there was a span of 7 bases. CDR3 length equals 12 residues. The germline CDR1 and CDR2 sequences are SNHLY and FYNNEI. CDR3 in amino acids: CASSPGYNEQFF. CDR3 in DNA: TGTGCCAGCAGCCCTGGATACAATGAGCAGTTCTTC.

The chain uses TRBV4-1 and TRBJ1-1; D is possibly TRBD1 (6 bases). Trimming left V 1 base short and J 2 bases short, with 17 bases between. Germline CDR1 and CDR2: MGHRA and YSYEKL. The CDR3 loop spans 17 amino acids. This CDR3 is CASSQAYQGGVNTEAFF. CDR3 in DNA: TGCGCCAGCAGCCAAGCCTATCAAGGGGGGGTAAACACTGAAGCTTTCTTT.

V gene TRBV25-1 combines with J gene TRBJ1-1; D remains unclear. V was clipped by 3 bases and J by 1 base, with 12 bases between them. The CDR3 extends over 15 amino acids. Germline V lookup: CDR1 MGHDK, CDR2 SYGVNS. CDR3 in amino acids: CASSDRSGWNTEAFF. DNA of the CDR3: TGTGCCAGCAGTGACCGATCGGGGTGGAACACTGAAGCTTTCTTT.

This chain connects TRBV13 to TRBJ1-1; maybe TRBD1 (6 bases). V shed 5 bases and J shed 2 bases, with 21 bases lying between them. CDR1 and CDR2 (germline): PRHDT, FYEKMQ (reference sequence). This CDR3 comprises 17 residues. For the CDR3, the DNA is TGTGCCAGCAGCCCCCGGGGGGGGGCTGGGGAAAACACTGAAGCTTTCTTT. Amino acid sequence: CASSPRGGAGENTEAFF.

The rearrangement links TRBV11-3 to TRBJ2-1, with 10 nucleotides matching TRBD2. V was pared by 5 bases and J by 8 bases, with 12 bases of the junction left unmatched. The V gene's germline CDR1 is SGHNT and CDR2 YENEEA. The length of the CDR3 is 16 residues. CDR3 protein: CASSPREGLAGDEQFF. The CDR3 bases are TGTGCCAGCAGCCCACGGGAGGGGCTAGCGGGAGATGAGCAGTTCTTC.

This chain connects TRBV7-2 to TRBJ1-1; D might be TRBD1 (5 bases). The CDR3 totals 15 residues. V lost 2 bases and J 4 bases, leaving 14 bases between the germline ends. Germline CDR1 SGHTA, CDR2 FQGNSA. As DNA, the CDR3 is TGTGCCAGCAGCTTATCTGCGGGGCCGGGCACTGAAGCTTTCTTT. Its protein is CASSLSAGPGTEAFF.

The chain has TRBV27 and TRBJ1-1; a possible D gene is TRBD1 (5 bases). V dropped 6 bases and J dropped 10 bases, with 21 bases sitting between them. The CDR3 sequence is 14 residues long. The germline V gene has CDR1 MNHEY and CDR2 SMNVEV (reference sequence). The CDR3 region has the DNA TGTGCCAGCAGCAGCAAGGGACCACAATGGATAGCTTTCTTT. This sequence encodes CASSSKGPQWIAFF.

This clone is a singleton in its sample. This sample also contains other DNA sequences that code for the same CDR3. The rearrangement uses TRBV19 and TRBJ2-7; TRBD2 matches at 8 bases. J was trimmed by 3 bases and V by 1 base; bases with no gene match: 2. There are 14 residues in the CDR3. Germline CDR1 LNHDA, CDR2 SQIVND (reference sequence). DNA for the CDR3: TGTGCCAGTAGTATAGCGGGAGGGAGCTACGAGCAGTACTTC. Its protein is CASSIAGGSYEQYF.

CDR3 bases: TGTGCCAGCAGCGGAGTTGGGGGACTGGGGGAGCAGTACTTC. Its protein is CASSGVGGLGEQYF. This chain links TRBV7-9 with TRBJ2-7, with D possibly matching TRBD2 (6 bases). V lost 5 bases and J 7 bases, leaving 18 bases between the germline ends. CDR1 and CDR2 (germline): SEHNR, FQNEAQ (reference sequence). The CDR3 consists of 14 residues.

V is TRBV27 and J is TRBJ1-5; D remains unclear. The V gene's germline CDR1 is MNHEY and CDR2 SMNVEV (reference sequence). The V and J ends lost 3 bases and 0 bases respectively, with 9 bases between them. The CDR3 is made up of 15 amino acids. CDR3 DNA sequence: TGTGCCAGCAGTTTTACCCCGGATAGCAATCAGCCCCAGCATTTT. Its protein product is CASSFTPDSNQPQHF.

The rearrangement joins TRBV7-6 to TRBJ2-7; 14 bases map to TRBD2. The CDR3 is made up of 16 amino acids. Trimming at V came to 5 bases and at J to 5 bases, leaving 8 bases not matched to a gene. Germline CDR1 is SGHVS and CDR2 is FNYEAQ. This chain's CDR3 is CASSLRLAGGPHEQYF. The DNA for the CDR3 is TGTGCCAGCAGCCTAAGACTAGCGGGAGGGCCACACGAGCAGTACTTC.

This clone showed up just once. In DNA form, the CDR3 reads TGTGCCAGCAGCTCAAGTGATTCCGAGCAGTACTTC. It specifies CASSSSDSEQYF. The V and J genes are TRBV7-9 and TRBJ2-7, with D unclear. The CDR3 totals 12 residues. Germline CDR1 is SEHNR and CDR2 is FQNEAQ (reference sequence). Trimming took off 4 bases at V and 6 bases at J, with 10 bases between the two ends.

This rearrangement joins TRBV7-6 to TRBJ2-1; TRBD2 agrees at 9 bases. V trimming: 5 bases; J trimming: 4 bases; junction bases outside the gene matches: 6. CDR1 is SGHVS, CDR2 FNYEAQ, per germline. This CDR3 has 15 residues. This CDR3 reads CASSMGLAEYNEQFF. The CDR3 coding sequence is TGTGCCAGCAGCATGGGACTAGCTGAGTACAATGAGCAGTTCTTC.

This CDR3 is CASIEGLAGATDTQYF. CDR3 in DNA: TGCGCCAGCATCGAAGGACTAGCGGGGGCCACAGATACGCAGTATTTT. V is TRBV10-2 and J is TRBJ2-3, with TRBD2 matching 13 bases. V shed 7 bases, J shed 2 bases, and the junction held 6 bases outside the gene matches. Germline loops: CDR1 WSHSY, CDR2 SAAADI. This CDR3 has 16 amino acids.

The rearrangement joins TRBV7-9 to TRBJ2-3; a weak D match, TRBD1 (5 bases). Germline CDR1 and CDR2: SEHNR and FQNEAQ (reference sequence). CDR3 size: 14 residues. V lost 5 bases and J 1 base, leaving 10 bases between the germline ends. The CDR3 sequence is CASSVRVGTDTQYF. Written as DNA, the CDR3 is TGTGCCAGCAGCGTCAGGGTGGGCACAGATACGCAGTATTTT.

V and J are TRBV29-1 and TRBJ2-5; the match to TRBD2 covers 7 bases. Judging by the DNA end, TRBJ2-7 fits better; the J call may be wrong. Germline CDR1 reads SQVTM; CDR2 reads ANQGSEA. This CDR3 is 19 amino acids long. The CDR3 spells CSVEVSVLGRAHRPYEQYF. In DNA form, the CDR3 reads TGCAGCGTTGAAGTATCGGTGCTGGGGAGGGCCCACCGGCCCTACGAGCAGTACTTC.

This chain uses TRBV6-5 with TRBJ1-5; tentative D call: TRBD1 (5 bases). Germline V gene sequence: CDR1 MNHEY, CDR2 SVGAGI. Between the trimmed V and J ends, which lost 6 bases and 7 bases, there was a span of 13 bases. The CDR3 consists of 13 residues. This CDR3 reads CASSQRWGQPQHF. In nucleotides, the CDR3 is TGTGCCAGCAGCCAGAGATGGGGGCAGCCCCAGCATTTT.

This clone was counted once. V usage is TRBV10-3 and J usage is TRBJ1-1; 7 bases fit TRBD1. Germline CDR1 reads ENHRY; CDR2 reads SYGVKD. The CDR3 is 13 residues long. Trimming cost V 2 bases and J 4 bases; bases outside gene matches: 1. Here the CDR3 reads CAISEAGGTEAFF. CDR3 DNA sequence: TGTGCCATCAGTGAGGCAGGGGGCACTGAAGCTTTCTTT.

This chain uses TRBV6-1 with TRBJ2-3; 7 bases fit TRBD2. Germline CDR1 MNHNS, CDR2 SASEGT. CDR3 length: 15 residues. Trimming cost V 10 bases and J 2 bases; bases outside gene matches: 12. This CDR3 reads CATHRGGIITDTQYF. The CDR3 DNA reads TGTGCCACCCACCGGGGAGGGATCATCACAGATACGCAGTATTTT.

This chain connects TRBV5-6 to TRBJ2-7; D call uncertain. V was clipped by 2 bases and J by 1 base, with 10 bases between them. The germline V gene encodes CDR1 SGHDT and CDR2 YYEEEE. This CDR3 region has 14 residues. The CDR3 nucleotides read TGTGCCAGCAGCTTTTTTCAAGAATCCTACGAGCAGTACTTC. Translating it yields CASSFFQESYEQYF.

The V gene is TRBV18, the J gene TRBJ2-1, with a tentative D call TRBD2 (5 bases). Germline lookup yields CDR1 KGHSH and CDR2 LQKENI. The CDR3 contains 16 residues. V lost 3 bases, J lost 8 bases, and 20 bases lay in between. CDR3 loop: CASSPEDVADGDEQFF. CDR3 in DNA: TGTGCCAGCTCACCCGAGGACGTTGCGGACGGGGATGAGCAGTTCTTC.

The chain is built from TRBV29-1 and TRBJ1-3; possible D gene TRBD1, 6 bases. The CDR3 consists of 16 residues. Looked up from germline, CDR1 is SQVTM and CDR2 is ANQGSEA. V dropped 1 base and J dropped 3 bases, with 16 bases sitting between them. DNA for the CDR3: TGCAGCGTTGAAGCCTCCGGGACATCTGTTGGAAACACCATATATTTT. It specifies CSVEASGTSVGNTIYF.

This sequence joins TRBV7-9 and TRBJ2-1; the match to TRBD1 covers 9 bases. This CDR3 contains 15 residues. Germline trimming cut 2 bases from V and 6 bases from J; bases unmatched to any gene: 5. Per germline, CDR1 SEHNR and CDR2 FQNEAQ (reference sequence). CDR3 sequence reads: CASSLIGTGINEQFF. The CDR3, as DNA: TGTGCCAGCAGCTTAATCGGGACAGGGATCAATGAGCAGTTCTTC.

The CDR3 DNA sequence: TGTGCCAGCAGTCGCTCGCTTCAAGGGGCCTACGAGCAGTACTTC. Residues: CASSRSLQGAYEQYF. J is TRBJ2-7 and V is TRBV27; a weak D match, TRBD1 (5 bases). Looked up from germline, CDR1 is MNHEY and CDR2 is SMNVEV (reference sequence). The CDR3 sequence is 15 residues long. V was trimmed by 5 bases and J by 2 bases, leaving 16 bases between them.

This clone was observed a single time. The genes are TRBV11-2 and TRBJ1-2; D is undetermined. The CDR3 contains 14 residues. V was clipped by 0 bases and J by 8 bases, with 13 bases between them. Germline V gene sequence: CDR1 SGHAT, CDR2 FQNNGV. Here the CDR3 DNA reads TGTGCCAGCAGCTTAGATCTAACGGGCTGGGGCTACACCTTC. Its protein is CASSLDLTGWGYTF.

This rearrangement joins TRBV5-4 to TRBJ2-7; D possibly corresponds to TRBD2 (6 bases). With 2 bases removed from V and 3 bases from J, the gap between germline ends came to 9 bases. Germline CDR1 SGHNT, CDR2 YYREEE (reference sequence). The CDR3 loop spans 13 amino acids. The CDR3 nucleotides are TGTGCCAGCAGCTTTTCGGGAGACTACGAGCAGTACTTC. It translates to CASSFSGDYEQYF.

Of note for this clone: Other DNA sequences from this sample encode an identical CDR3 as well. The rearrangement links TRBV28 to TRBJ1-1, with D possibly TRBD1 on 5 matching bases. CDR1 is MDHEN, CDR2 SYDVKM, per germline. V was clipped by 1 base and J by 2 bases, with 8 bases between them. CDR3 length: 14 residues. The CDR3 reads CASSLSGTNTEAFF. The CDR3 DNA sequence: TGTGCCAGCAGTTTATCTGGGACCAACACTGAAGCTTTCTTT.